What follows is one TCR beta chain and its context. TCRdb's copy holds only in-frame clones and misses some; the assay was immunoSEQ multiplex PCR. The data show fewer than 150,000 clones, under 95% seen once. The data were obtained in a study of T cell responses to AZD1222 COVID-19 vaccine. The sequenced sample was peripheral blood, obtained on day 0 of AZD1222 vaccination. This receptor was obtained from an adult in good health.

CDR3 loop: CASTLETGFYEQYF. CDR3 coding DNA: TGTGCCAGCACCCTCGAGACAGGGTTCTACGAGCAGTACTTC. The chain joins TRBV7-2 to TRBJ2-7; 7 nucleotides line up with TRBD1. The germline CDR1 and CDR2 sequences are SGHTA and FQGNSA. The CDR3 extends over 14 amino acids. J gave up 3 bases and V 7 bases, and 9 bases lay outside the gene matches. Full variable domain (remainder filled in from reference TRBV7-2 and TRBJ2-7): GAGVSQSPSNKVTEKGKDVELRCDPISGHTALYWYRQSLGQGLEFLIYFQGNSAPDKSGLPSDRFSAERTGGSVSTLTIQRTQQEDSAVYLCASTLETGFYEQYFGPGTRLTVT.